This T cell receptor beta chain originates from a study of control samples from healthy donors and cancer patients. Clones were sequenced by immunoSEQ multiplex PCR, and TCRdb holds only the in-frame ones, with some missing. The repertoire table contains about 200,000 clones. The CDR3 is made up of 16 amino acids. Trimming pared 3 bases from V and 2 bases from J, leaving 16 bases between. Looked up from germline, CDR1 is MGHRA and CDR2 is YSYEKL. The sequence came from a woman younger than 45 in good health. The chain is built from TRBV4-1 and TRBJ1-2; D is perhaps TRBD1 (6 bases). Material for sequencing was blood. The CDR3 coding sequence is TGCGCCAGCAGCCACAAACAGGGCTCCCTCAACTATGGCTACACCTTC. Protein: CASSHKQGSLNYGYTF.